This section outlines one T cell receptor beta chain sequence together with its context. Methods used by the authors: Counts of nucleated cells, estimated from reference gene primer amplification, were obtained. TCRdb's copy holds only in-frame clones and misses some; the assay was immunoSEQ multiplex PCR. The DNA was the basis for D and trimming; V, J and clone size are from that table. The sample contains roughly 230,000 clones, roughly 84% of which appear only once. The data are from a study of blood T cell repertoires in COVID-19. The wider study: Acute and convalescent COVID-19 samples came from the United States, Italy and Spain. Sources were T cells, B-cell-depleted T cells, or PBMCs; the material itself was cDNA or gDNA.

This CDR3 is built from 15 residues. The germline V and J ends were trimmed by 1 base and 1 base, with 10 bases remaining between them. Germline-derived CDR1 and CDR2 are SGHTA and FQGNSA. Sequencing used peripheral blood. J is TRBJ1-1 and V is TRBV7-2, with D possibly being TRBD1 (6 bases). The sequence was obtained from a man aged 40-49 years with acute or convalescent COVID-19. The CDR3 DNA reads as TGTGCCAGCAGCTTAGTTGGGGGGGCGAACACTGAAGCTTTCTTT. This gives the protein CASSLVGGANTEAFF. The full variable domain, with the rest looked up from reference TRBV7-2 and TRBJ1-1, is GAGVSQSPSNKVTEKGKDVELRCDPISGHTALYWYRQSLGQGLEFLIYFQGNSAPDKSGLPSDRFSAERTGGSVSTLTIQRTQQEDSAVYLCASSLVGGANTEAFFGQGTRLTVV.